The present TCR beta chain was sequenced within a study of cytomegalovirus exposure and HLA in healthy donors. Use of 60 Vbeta and 13 Jbeta primers characterized the PCR. Here immunoSEQ multiplex PCR was the method, and the copy in TCRdb shows in-frame clones only, minus some. The top ten clones hold less than 0.95% of a sample with roughly 110,000 clones, 60% to 80% of them seen once. J gave up 4 bases and V 1 base, and 8 bases lay outside the gene matches. This CDR3 comprises 16 residues. Germline-derived CDR1 and CDR2 are SGHAT and FQNNGV. This sequence joins TRBV11-2 and TRBJ2-7; 9 nucleotides line up with TRBD1. Sequencing was carried out using PBMCs. This receptor was obtained from a boy aged 10-17 years in good health and CMV-seronegative. CDR3 DNA sequence: TGTGCCAGCAGCTTAGTGGTAGGGACAGGGAGTTACGAGCAGTACTTC. This gives the protein CASSLVVGTGSYEQYF.